This is a list of T cell receptor beta chains from one sample in a study of blood T cell repertoires in COVID-19. Clones were sequenced by immunoSEQ multiplex PCR, and TCRdb holds only the in-frame ones, with some missing. The data contain roughly 330,000 clones, around 87% of them singletons. Sequencing was carried out using PBMCs or T cells enriched from blood (not recorded which). The receptor set was obtained from a woman aged 30 to 39 who had recovered from COVID-19. CDR3s include the opening cysteine and the closing phenylalanine or tryptophan. Each record gives: D gene, clone size, V gene, J gene, CDR3 protein, CDR3 DNA. D genes are given only for firm matches. The listing skips clone size in some rows; elsewhere it reads once, few, many or a size class.

TRBD1,NA,TRBV5-4,TRBJ2-3,CASSWTTGATQYF,TGTGCCAGCAGCTGGACGACAGGGGCTACGCAGTATTTT
TRBD2,NA,TRBV27,TRBJ2-7,CASSPRVLAGGGYEQYF,TGTGCCAGCAGCCCTCGAGTCCTAGCGGGGGGTGGCTACGAGCAGTACTTC
TRBD1,once,TRBV9,TRBJ1-4,CASSPRTGGEKLFF,TGTGCCAGCAGCCCCCGGACAGGGGGTGAAAAACTGTTTTTT
NA,NA,TRBV5-4,TRBJ2-3,CASSTEQVTLTDTQYF,TGTGCCAGCAGCACGGAACAGGTAACGCTCACAGATACGCAGTATTTT
TRBD1,many,TRBV28,TRBJ1-2,CASSWGQGWHGYTF,TGTGCCAGCAGTTGGGGACAGGGGTGGCATGGCTACACCTTC
TRBD1,NA,TRBV6-2/TRBV6-3,TRBJ2-1,CASSSRGYNEQFF,TGTGCCAGCAGTTCCAGGGGGTACAATGAGCAGTTCTTC
TRBD2,once,TRBV4-1,TRBJ2-1,CASSQGASGYNEQFF,TGCGCCAGCAGCCAAGGGGCTAGCGGCTACAATGAGCAGTTCTTC
NA,few,TRBV10-1,TRBJ1-2,CASVWTRNPNYGYTF,TGCGCCAGCGTATGGACAAGGAACCCTAACTATGGCTACACCTTC
NA,many,TRBV19,TRBJ2-7,CASSGGRTYSTEQYF,TGTGCCAGTAGTGGGGGGAGGACCTATAGCACCGAGCAGTACTTC
NA,once,TRBV4-3,TRBJ1-2,CASSQDTGYKVYGYTF,TGCGCCAGCAGCCAAGATACAGGGTATAAGGTCTATGGCTACACCTTC
NA,NA,TRBV5-1,TRBJ1-2,CASSPPEGGYGYTF,TGCGCCAGCAGCCCACCGGAAGGCGGCTATGGCTACACCTTC
NA,NA,TRBV10-3,TRBJ1-2,CAISESRGTTNYGYTF,TGTGCCATCAGTGAGTCGAGGGGGACTACTAACTATGGCTACACCTTC
NA,NA,TRBV19,TRBJ1-5,CASSTRHQNQPQHF,TGTGCCAGTAGTACCAGACACCAAAATCAGCCCCAGCATTTT
TRBD2,NA,TRBV5-5,TRBJ2-5,CASSLAGVSGETQYF,TGTGCCAGCAGCTTGGCCGGTGTTAGCGGGGAGACCCAGTACTTC
NA,NA,TRBV7-2,TRBJ2-4,CASSSLEDIQYF,TGTGCCAGCAGCTCCTTGGAGGACATTCAGTACTTC
NA,NA,TRBV19,TRBJ1-5,CASSINGQFNQPQHF,TGTGCCAGTAGTATAAACGGACAGTTCAATCAGCCCCAGCATTTT
TRBD1,once,TRBV19,TRBJ1-3,CAIAGTGGFSGNTIYF,TGTGCCATAGCTGGGACAGGGGGTTTTAGTGGAAACACCATATATTTT
NA,NA,TRBV6-5,TRBJ1-6,CASRSPGYSPLHF,TGTGCCAGCAGGAGTCCTGGTTATTCACCCCTCCACTTT
NA,NA,TRBV10-3,TRBJ1-3,CAHQESVLGSGNTIYF,TGTGCCCATCAAGAGTCGGTCCTTGGCTCTGGAAACACCATATATTTT
NA,NA,TRBV2,TRBJ2-5,CASSDPPGQETQYF,TGTGCCAGCAGTGACCCCCCAGGTCAAGAGACCCAGTACTTC
TRBD2,NA,TRBV29-1,TRBJ2-1,CSVRGLAGNSYNEQFF,TGCAGCGTGAGGGGACTAGCGGGGAACTCCTACAATGAGCAGTTCTTC
TRBD2,NA,TRBV6-5,TRBJ2-3,CASGRGGTDTQYF,TGTGCCTCGGGGCGGGGGGGCACAGATACGCAGTATTTT
TRBD1,once,TRBV3-1/TRBV3-2,TRBJ1-1,CASSHPTGYAEAFF,TGTGCCAGCAGCCACCCGACAGGGTACGCTGAAGCTTTCTTT
TRBD1,few,TRBV7-9,TRBJ1-1,CASSLDRGITEAFF,TGTGCCAGCAGCTTAGACAGGGGGATTACTGAAGCTTTCTTT
TRBD1,NA,TRBV4-1,TRBJ1-2,CASSTLGTALYGYTF,TGCGCCAGCTCTACCCTAGGGACAGCCCTCTATGGCTACACCTTC
TRBD1,NA,TRBV19,TRBJ1-5,CASSIGGQTNQPQHF,TGTGCCAGTAGTATAGGGGGACAGACCAATCAGCCCCAGCATTTT
TRBD1,NA,TRBV6-1,TRBJ1-5,CASSEFQYRGHQPQHF,TGTGCCAGCAGTGAATTTCAATACAGGGGGCATCAGCCCCAGCATTTT
NA,few,TRBV19,TRBJ2-2,CASSTRTAPNTGELFF,TGTGCCAGTAGTACTAGGACAGCCCCCAACACCGGGGAGCTGTTTTTT
NA,NA,TRBV19,TRBJ2-2,CASSRPAGELFF,TGTGCCAGTAGTAGGCCTGCCGGGGAGCTGTTTTTT
TRBD2,NA,TRBV13,TRBJ2-1,CASSQSKRGFYNEQFF,TGTGCCAGCAGCCAAAGCAAGCGGGGCTTCTACAATGAGCAGTTCTTC
TRBD1,NA,TRBV19,TRBJ1-2,CASSRAGQGSVGGYTF,TGTGCCAGTAGTAGAGCTGGACAGGGGAGCGTGGGTGGCTACACCTTC
TRBD1,NA,TRBV6-2/TRBV6-3,TRBJ1-2,CASSFFPGGQGYTF,TGTGCCAGCAGTTTCTTTCCAGGGGGCCAGGGCTACACCTTC